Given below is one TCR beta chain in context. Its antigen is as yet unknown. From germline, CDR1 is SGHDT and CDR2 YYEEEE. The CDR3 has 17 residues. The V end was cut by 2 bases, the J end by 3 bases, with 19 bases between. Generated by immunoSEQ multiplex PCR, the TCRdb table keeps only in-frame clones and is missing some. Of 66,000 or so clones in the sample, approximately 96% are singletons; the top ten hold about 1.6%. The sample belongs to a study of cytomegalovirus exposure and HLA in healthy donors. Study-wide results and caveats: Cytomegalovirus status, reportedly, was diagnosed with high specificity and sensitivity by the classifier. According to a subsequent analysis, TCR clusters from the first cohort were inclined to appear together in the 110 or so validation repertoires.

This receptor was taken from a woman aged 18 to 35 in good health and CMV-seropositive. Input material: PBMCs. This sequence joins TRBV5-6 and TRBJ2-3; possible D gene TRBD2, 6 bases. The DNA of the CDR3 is TGTGCCAGCAGCTTTCTGTGGTCGCTAGCGAGTACAGATACGCAGTATTTT. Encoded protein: CASSFLWSLASTDTQYF. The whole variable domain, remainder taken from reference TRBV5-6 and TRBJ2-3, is DAGVTQSPTHLIKTRGQQVTLRCSPKSGHDTVSWYQQALGQGPQFIFQYYEEEERQRGNFPDRFSGHQFPNYSSELNVNALLLGDSALYLCASSFLWSLASTDTQYFGPGTRLTVL.